This T cell receptor beta chain is drawn from a study of cytomegalovirus exposure and HLA in healthy donors. V was clipped by 4 bases and J by 1 base, with 10 bases between them. Germline CDR1 and CDR2: MNHEY and SVGAGI. The CDR3 loop spans 14 amino acids. Regarding this clone: The antigen remains undetermined.

Libraries were prepared by immunoSEQ multiplex PCR; TCRdb keeps only in-frame clonotypes and omits some of them. The sample shows 150,000 to 200,000 clones, roughly 89% of them seen only once. Study-level points and caveats: Specificity for CMV antigens was confirmed in vitro for three of the CMV-associated chains.

This receptor was obtained from a woman in her thirties in good health and CMV-seronegative. The sequenced material came from PBMCs. The chain uses TRBV6-5 and TRBJ1-1; D gene ambiguous. The CDR3 is CASSWSGGNTEAFF. CDR3 DNA sequence: TGTGCCAGCAGTTGGTCGGGAGGGAACACTGAAGCTTTCTTT.